The present TCR beta chain was sequenced within a study of blood T cell repertoires in COVID-19. Overall study context: Samples came from the United States, Italy and Spain, spanning acute and convalescent COVID-19. T cells, B-cell-depleted T cells, or PBMCs supplied cDNA or gDNA.

In the original analysis: It was from reference gene primer amplification that nucleated cell counts were estimated. Sequencing was performed with immunoSEQ multiplex PCR; in TCRdb, only in-frame clones are kept and a portion is missing. The D gene and trimming were derived from the DNA, and the V and J assignments and clone size from that table. The table records 250,000 or so clones, roughly 90% of them present only once. CDR3 size: 16 residues. The germline V gene has CDR1 MNHEY and CDR2 SVGEGT. The V end was cut by 2 bases, the J end by 2 bases, with 14 bases between. Sequenced input: peripheral blood. The chain joins TRBV6-2 or TRBV6-3 to TRBJ2-3, with a tentative D call TRBD1 (6 bases). The clonotype was recovered from a woman aged 25-40 years with acute or convalescent COVID-19. The CDR3: CASSYHGTPPTDTQYF. The CDR3 DNA is TGTGCCAGCAGTTACCACGGGACACCCCCCACAGATACGCAGTATTTT.